One sample yielded the 13 T cell receptor beta chains listed below, sequenced in a study of sequential checkpoint blockade in melanoma. As to treatment: randomized to nivolumab then ipilimumab (arm A) or the reverse (arm B). Sequenced by immunoSEQ multiplex PCR; TCRdb stores in-frame clones only, minus some. The repertoire holds roughly 23,000 clones, with about two thirds as singletons. Sequencing used CD8+ T cells sorted from blood (inferred from file names), obtained from a patient given nivolumab and ipilimumab in sequence. The receptors originated from a human donor with melanoma.

The chain has TRBV2 and TRBJ2-1; 11 positions agree with TRBD2. The germline CDR1 and CDR2 sequences are SNHLY and FYNNEI. The CDR3 is 14 residues long. Trimming took 2 bases from V and 9 from J; bases not matched to a gene: 3. As DNA, the CDR3 is TGTGCCAGCAGTGAACTAGCGGGGGGCGTTGAGCAGTTCTTC. This sequence encodes CASSELAGGVEQFF.

The V call is TRBV5-5, the J call TRBJ2-5; D possibly corresponds to TRBD1 (6 bases). The germline V gene encodes CDR1 SGHKS and CDR2 YYEKEE (reference sequence). Trimming took 3 bases from V and 7 from J, leaving 13 bases between them. The length of the CDR3 is 13 residues. As DNA, the CDR3 is TGTGCCAGCAGCTCCACAGGGTTTGCGACCCAGTACTTC. Its translation: CASSSTGFATQYF.

This clone was counted a few times. The chain couples TRBV12-2 to TRBJ1-5. TRBV12-2 is labeled a pseudogene. The CDR3 covers 17 residues. In DNA form, the CDR3 reads TGTGCAAGTCGCTTAGGAGGGTTTATTCTTAGCAATCAGCCCCAGCATTTT. This translates into CASRLGGFILSNQPQHF.

The chain links TRBV7-9 to TRBJ1-1; tentatively, D is TRBD1 (6 bases). Germline V lookup: CDR1 SEHNR, CDR2 FQNEAQ (reference sequence). The CDR3 sequence is 14 residues long. V was clipped by 7 bases and J by 7 bases, with 19 bases between them. CDR3 loop: CASTPSGGPGEAFF. CDR3 DNA sequence: TGTGCCAGCACCCCTAGCGGGGGGCCAGGTGAAGCTTTCTTT.

V and J are TRBV5-4 and TRBJ2-3; D may be TRBD1 (6 bases). Between the trimmed V and J ends, which lost 4 bases and 6 bases, there was a span of 15 bases. The CDR3 has 14 residues. CDR1 is SGHNT, CDR2 YYREEE, per germline (reference sequence). The CDR3 loop reads CASSPEAGEDTQYF. CDR3 nucleotides: TGTGCCAGCAGCCCGGAGGCAGGGGAGGATACGCAGTATTTT.

This chain uses TRBV9 with TRBJ2-5; a weak D match, TRBD1 (6 bases). V shed 2 bases and J shed 5 bases, with 16 bases lying between them. Germline V gene sequence: CDR1 SGDLS, CDR2 YYNGEE. CDR3 length: 15 residues. The CDR3 nucleotides read TGTGCCAGCAGCGTGGAACCAGGGGCGTGGGAGACCCAGTACTTC. As protein: CASSVEPGAWETQYF.

V is TRBV5-8 and J is TRBJ1-2, with 11 bases that match TRBD1. Losses at the gene ends were 4 bases for V and 4 bases for J; bases not matched to a gene: 12. The germline CDR1 and CDR2 sequences are SGHTS and YDEGEE. The CDR3 sequence is 17 residues long. The CDR3 DNA reads as TGTGCCAGCAGCACACCGGGACAGGGGGTCGCGGGCTATGGCTACACCTTC. Residues: CASSTPGQGVAGYGYTF. Looking up the rest from reference TRBV5-8 and TRBJ1-2 gives the full variable domain: EAGVTQSPTHLIKTRGQQATLRCSPISGHTSVYWYQQALGLGLQFLLWYDEGEERNRGNFPPRFSGRQFPNYSSELNVNALELEDSALYLCASSTPGQGVAGYGYTFGSGTRLTVV.

The V call is TRBV6-4, the J call TRBJ1-2; TRBD1 matches at 7 bases. With V trimmed by 5 bases and J by 8 bases, 11 bases remained unmatched. The CDR3 loop spans 14 amino acids. CDR1 is MRHNA and CDR2 is SNTAGT in the germline V gene. The CDR3 DNA reads as TGTGCCAGCAGTTACAGTGAGGGGGCAAGCGGCTACACCTTC. It specifies CASSYSEGASGYTF.

V gene TRBV5-4 combines with J gene TRBJ2-5; D is possibly TRBD2 (6 bases). The ends were cut back, 3 bases at V and 1 base at J, with 10 bases in the middle. This CDR3 contains 14 residues. Germline V gene data show CDR1 as SGHNT and CDR2 as YYREEE (reference sequence). The CDR3 sequence: CASSSLGGQETQYF. The CDR3 nucleotides read TGTGCCAGCAGCTCGTTGGGGGGCCAAGAGACCCAGTACTTC.

J is TRBJ2-7 and V is TRBV18; 7 bases line up with TRBD1. This CDR3 is 13 amino acids long. V lost 1 base and J lost 3; bases outside the gene matches: 0. Germline CDR1 is KGHSH and CDR2 is LQKENI. CDR3 in amino acids: CASSPRDSYEQYF. The CDR3 bases are TGTGCCAGCTCACCACGGGACAGCTACGAGCAGTACTTC.

For this clone: Other DNA variants within this sample encode the same CDR3. V usage is TRBV2 and J usage is TRBJ1-5; the match to TRBD1 covers 7 bases. The CDR3 totals 12 residues. Per the germline V gene, CDR1 is SNHLY and CDR2 is FYNNEI. Unmatched junction bases numbered 1, after V lost 6 bases and J lost 5 bases. The CDR3 region is CASSRGDQPQHF. Here the CDR3 DNA reads TGTGCCAGCAGCAGGGGGGATCAGCCCCAGCATTTT. The whole variable domain, remainder taken from reference TRBV2 and TRBJ1-5, is EPEVTQTPSHQVTQMGQEVILRCVPISNHLYFYWYRQILGQKVEFLVSFYNNEISEKSEIFDDQFSVERPDGSNFTLKIRSTKLEDSAMYFCASSRGDQPQHFGDGTRLSIL.

The chain is built from TRBV7-9 and TRBJ1-2; 8 bases align to TRBD1. CDR3 length: 13 amino acids. The germline V gene encodes CDR1 SEHNR and CDR2 FQNEAQ (reference sequence). J lost 4 bases, V lost 5 bases, and 3 bases had no gene match. In DNA form, the CDR3 reads TGTGCCAGCAGCCGAGGACAGGGCTATGGCTACACCTTC. Translated, it gives CASSRGQGYGYTF.

At least ten counts were recorded for this clone. The rearrangement uses TRBV6-5 and TRBJ2-3; 8 nucleotides agree with TRBD1. V shed 5 bases, J shed 3 bases, and the junction held 7 bases outside the gene matches. Germline CDR1 and CDR2: MNHEY and SVGAGI. This CDR3 is 15 amino acids long. In DNA form, the CDR3 reads TGTGCCAGCAGTCTACGACAGGGGTCAACAGATACGCAGTATTTT. Residues: CASSLRQGSTDTQYF.